This TCR beta chain is from a study of T cells of healthy individuals. Germline V lookup: CDR1 MDHEN, CDR2 SYDVKM. The length of the CDR3 is 16 residues. The V and J ends lost 1 base and 1 base respectively, with 12 bases between them. This clonotype was counted once. TCRdb itself ran the 5' RACE reads through MiXCR, one entry per CDR3 protein. This table holds fewer than 75,000 distinct CDR3 sequences, 15% to 20% found once. The chain uses TRBV28 and TRBJ2-3, with a weak D call TRBD1 (5 bases). This TCR came from a human donor in good health. In DNA, the CDR3 is TGTGCCAGCAGTTTATTGGTCTGGGGCGGCACAGATACGCAGTATTTT. Translation gives CASSLLVWGGTDTQYF.